The entry that follows covers one T cell receptor beta chain sequence. Its specificity is not known. The germline V gene has CDR1 LNHDA and CDR2 SQIVND (reference sequence). The CDR3 loop spans 14 amino acids. This sample is part of a study of cytomegalovirus exposure and HLA in healthy donors. Study-level findings and limits: Rarity marked most TCR sequences, yet some public TCRs occurred in many donors.

PCR was performed using 60 Vbeta and 13 Jbeta primers. In the original processing: Later work found 80 million or so unique TCR beta chains, with 10 million to 14 million shared. Clones were sequenced by immunoSEQ multiplex PCR, and TCRdb holds only the in-frame ones, with some missing. The V and J calls and clone size are taken from that table; D and trimming were inferred from the DNA. The table has 100,000 to 150,000 clones, approximately 80% seen once. This receptor was identified in a man between 18 and 29 years old in good health and CMV-seropositive. Sequencing used PBMCs. The V gene is TRBV19, the J gene TRBJ2-5; D gene uncertain. The DNA matches TRBJ2-7 better at its end, which makes the J call doubtful. The CDR3 region has the DNA TGTGCCAGTAGTATTCAAGTGGTCTCCTACGAGCAGTACTTC. Translation gives CASSIQVVSYEQYF.